Listed below are T cell receptor beta chains from one sample, sequenced in a study of identical twins. TCRdb itself ran the 5' RACE reads through MiXCR, one entry per CDR3 protein. The data contain around 1.7 million distinct CDR3 sequences, around 29% of them singletons. The sequenced material came from cord blood. The receptor set was obtained from a newborn girl in good health. Each CDR3 is given with its conserved first and last residue. D genes are given only for firm matches. Size values are once, few and many counts, or a class for expanded clones, and some rows have none.

TRBJ2-1 | TRBV20-1 | - | few | CSSFQGSSEQFF | TGCAGTTCCTTTCAGGGGAGTTCTGAGCAGTTCTTC
TRBJ2-4 | TRBV27 | TRBD2 | - | CASRSPAGGGTEPPNIQYF | TGTGCCAGCCGCTCCCCAGCGGGGGGAGGAACAGAACCACCTAACATTCAGTACTTC
TRBJ2-1 | TRBV9 | TRBD2 | many | CASSLAGEPYNEQFF | TGTGCCAGCAGCTTAGCGGGAGAACCCTACAATGAGCAGTTCTTC
TRBJ2-3 | TRBV13 | - | many | CASSQQALTDTQYF | TGTGCCAGCAGTCAACAGGCCCTCACAGATACGCAGTATTTT
TRBJ2-7 | TRBV11-2 | TRBD2 | few | CASSRGTNSYEQYF | TGTGCCAGCAGCCGCGGGACTAATAGTTACGAGCAGTACTTC
TRBJ2-7 | TRBV29-1 | TRBD2 | few | CSVRGLADEYF | TGCAGCGTTAGGGGACTAGCGGACGAGTACTTC
TRBJ2-7 | TRBV2 | - | - | CASSEGVVWVYEQYF | TGTGCCAGCAGTGAAGGGGTGGTGTGGGTCTACGAGCAGTACTTC
TRBJ2-7 | TRBV4-2 | - | - | CASSQAARDPYNEQYF | TGTGCCAGCAGCCAAGCTGCGCGGGACCCTTACAATGAGCAGTACTTC
TRBJ2-1 | TRBV29-1 | TRBD2 | - | CSVEGGTSLFLYGNNEQFF | TGCAGCGTTGAAGGCGGGACTAGCCTATTCCTCTACGGGAACAATGAGCAGTTCTTC
TRBJ1-6 | TRBV5-1 | - | few | CASSTGPRVGSPLHF | TGCGCCAGCAGCACCGGGCCCAGGGTCGGTTCACCCCTCCACTTT
TRBJ1-6 | TRBV12-3/TRBV12-4 | - | - | CASRSEGVNSPLHF | TGTGCCAGCAGGTCGGAGGGGGTAAATTCACCCCTCCACTTT
TRBJ2-5 | TRBV7-4 | - | few | CASSLVVAAMETQYF | TGTGCCAGCAGCTTAGTGGTAGCGGCCATGGAGACCCAGTACTTC
TRBJ2-1 | TRBV7-2 | TRBD2 | few | CASSRLAGVLNEQFF | TGTGCCAGCAGCCGACTAGCGGGAGTTCTCAATGAGCAGTTCTTC
TRBJ2-1 | TRBV7-9 | - | few | CASRPDSSSYNEQFF | TGTGCCAGCAGACCGGACAGTTCCTCCTACAATGAGCAGTTCTTC
TRBJ2-5 | TRBV12-3/TRBV12-4 | - | - | CASSSFRSAGQETQYF | TGTGCCAGCAGTTCTTTTCGTAGCGCGGGGCAAGAGACCCAGTACTTC
TRBJ2-5 | TRBV5-1 | TRBD2 | few | CASSLVLLAGGETQYF | TGCGCCAGCAGCTTGGTCCTGCTAGCGGGGGGAGAGACCCAGTACTTC
TRBJ2-7 | TRBV21-1 | - | - | CASSPTRDLNSYEQYF | TGTGCCAGCAGCCCCACCCGGGACCTAAACTCCTACGAGCAGTACTTC
TRBJ2-1 | TRBV10-3 | - | - | CAISVGFSGLRRATYNEQFF | TGTGCCATCAGTGTAGGATTTTCGGGTTTGAGGAGGGCCACCTACAATGAGCAGTTCTTC
TRBJ2-1 | TRBV20-1 | - | few | CSASPRSANFEQFF | TGCAGTGCTAGCCCGCGTTCGGCTAACTTTGAGCAGTTCTTC
TRBJ2-1 | TRBV5-1 | TRBD2 | few | CASGQAGGTYNEQFF | TGCGCCAGCGGCCAAGCGGGAGGCACGTACAATGAGCAGTTCTTC
TRBJ2-4 | TRBV11-2 | TRBD2 | few | CASTRLAGGRSKNIQYF | TGTGCCAGCACCAGACTAGCGGGGGGCAGATCCAAAAACATTCAGTACTTC
TRBJ1-2 | TRBV12-3/TRBV12-4 | - | few | CASSLASQDTF | TGTGCCAGCAGTTTAGCGAGTCAGGACACCTTC
TRBJ2-7 | TRBV10-3 | TRBD2 | few | CAISRASGTSGFYEQYF | TGTGCCATCAGTCGGGCTTCCGGGACTAGCGGGTTCTACGAGCAGTACTTC
TRBJ2-3 | TRBV12-3/TRBV12-4 | TRBD2 | few | CASSLPPLAGGTDTQYF | TGTGCCAGCAGTTTACCCCCACTAGCGGGGGGAACAGATACGCAGTATTTT
TRBJ2-7 | TRBV19 | - | few | CASSKTGTYSYEQYF | TGTGCCAGTAGCAAGACCGGGACGTACTCCTACGAGCAGTACTTC
TRBJ1-2 | TRBV15 | - | - | CATSRSLAKYGYTF | TGTGCCACCAGCAGATCCCTAGCAAAGTATGGCTACACCTTC
TRBJ2-7 | TRBV20-1 | TRBD2 | many | CSARGTSGSYEQYF | TGCAGTGCTAGAGGGACTAGCGGCTCCTACGAGCAGTACTTC
TRBJ2-3 | TRBV28 | TRBD2 | few | CASSRAGVEDTQYF | TGTGCCAGCAGTCGAGCGGGAGTGGAAGATACGCAGTATTTT
TRBJ1-4 | TRBV19 | - | few | CASSRRRREKLFF | TGTGCCAGTAGTAGACGACGGCGGGAAAAACTGTTTTTT
TRBJ1-2 | TRBV29-1 | - | many | CSVGRSSYGYTF | TGCAGCGTTGGACGTTCGTCCTATGGCTACACCTTC
TRBJ2-3 | TRBV4-1 | - | - | CASSQAHIFTDTQYF | TGCGCCAGCAGCCAAGCCCATATCTTCACAGATACGCAGTATTTT
TRBJ2-5 | TRBV2 | TRBD1 | many | CASSRQGIQETQYF | TGTGCCAGCAGTAGACAGGGTATCCAAGAGACCCAGTACTTC
TRBJ2-7 | TRBV2 | TRBD1 | - | CASSERDRPQYF | TGTGCCAGCAGCGAACGGGACAGGCCCCAGTACTTC
TRBJ2-1 | TRBV6-1 | - | once | CASSVLDSSYNEQFF | TGTGCCAGCAGCGTACTAGACAGCTCCTACAATGAGCAGTTCTTC
TRBJ2-7 | TRBV12-3/TRBV12-4 | TRBD2 | few | CASSLDSAGPYEQYF | TGTGCCAGCAGTTTAGATTCAGCGGGGCCCTACGAGCAGTACTTC
TRBJ2-5 | TRBV4-1 | - | - | CASSQDPPQEYQETQYF | TGCGCCAGCAGCCAAGATCCCCCACAAGAGTACCAAGAGACCCAGTACTTC
TRBJ2-7 | TRBV6-6 | - | - | CASSTGGGDHEQYF | TGTGCCAGCAGCACTGGAGGGGGGGACCACGAGCAGTACTTC
TRBJ1-1 | TRBV10-3 | TRBD1 | once | CAIGDRDTEAFF | TGTGCCATCGGGGACAGGGACACTGAAGCTTTCTTT
TRBJ2-7 | TRBV6-5 | - | - | CASRRSGYEQYF | TGTGCCAGCAGAAGGAGTGGGTACGAGCAGTACTTC
TRBJ2-2 | TRBV20-1 | - | - | CSAKGRRSTGELFF | TGCAGTGCCAAGGGGCGCAGGTCCACCGGGGAGCTGTTTTTT
TRBJ2-7 | TRBV19 | TRBD1 | once | CASSMGTGGEQYF | TGTGCCAGTAGTATGGGGACAGGGGGCGAGCAGTACTTC
TRBJ1-6 | TRBV12-3/TRBV12-4 | - | - | CASSLAEFSPLHF | TGTGCCAGCAGTTTAGCCGAGTTTTCACCCCTCCACTTT
TRBJ2-3 | TRBV7-2 | TRBD2 | - | CASSLYRRLAGRTDTQYF | TGTGCCAGCAGCCTGTACCGAAGACTAGCGGGCCGCACAGATACGCAGTATTTT
TRBJ2-1 | TRBV25-1 | TRBD2 | few | CASTSGSVSYNEQFF | TGTGCCAGCACTAGCGGGAGCGTCTCCTACAATGAGCAGTTCTTC
TRBJ1-6 | TRBV25-1 | - | few | CASSEFGNSPLHF | TGTGCCAGCAGTGAATTTGGGAATTCACCCCTCCACTTT
TRBJ1-1 | TRBV28 | TRBD1 | - | CASSPRGTKAFF | TGTGCCAGCAGTCCCAGGGGGACGAAAGCTTTCTTT
TRBJ2-1 | TRBV28 | TRBD2 | few | CASSSSGSGGSEQFF | TGTGCCAGCAGCTCTAGCGGGAGCGGGGGATCTGAGCAGTTCTTC
TRBJ1-2 | TRBV29-1 | - | few | CSVPRTSQNGYTF | TGCAGCGTCCCCCGGACAAGCCAAAATGGCTACACCTTC
TRBJ2-1 | TRBV3-1 | TRBD2 | - | CASSYSVASGSAVSYNEQFF | TGTGCCAGCAGCTACTCGGTGGCTAGCGGGAGTGCTGTCTCCTACAATGAGCAGTTCTTC
TRBJ1-1 | TRBV20-1 | - | - | CSARRGGLSTEAFF | TGCAGTGCTAGAAGGGGGGGGCTAAGCACTGAAGCTTTCTTT
TRBJ2-7 | TRBV10-3 | - | few | CAISAQGYEQYF | TGTGCCATCAGTGCACAGGGTTACGAGCAGTACTTC
TRBJ2-3 | TRBV5-1 | - | - | CASSLGVWERGTDTQYF | TGCGCCAGCAGCTTGGGAGTCTGGGAGAGGGGCACAGATACGCAGTATTTT
TRBJ2-5 | TRBV28 | TRBD2 | - | CASTSGAGRTQYF | TGTGCCAGCACCTCGGGAGCGGGGCGGACCCAGTACTTC
TRBJ2-5 | TRBV6-2/TRBV6-3 | - | - | CASSPLLIRLDGETQYF | TGTGCCAGCAGCCCCCTCCTAATTCGACTAGATGGAGAGACCCAGTACTTC
TRBJ2-7 | TRBV18 | TRBD1 | - | CASSPQGASSYNEQYF | TGTGCCAGCTCGCCACAGGGGGCGAGCTCCTACAATGAGCAGTACTTC
TRBJ2-2 | TRBV27 | TRBD2 | - | CASRPTSGANTGELFF | TGTGCCAGCAGGCCCACTAGCGGCGCGAACACCGGGGAGCTGTTTTTT
TRBJ2-1 | TRBV20-1 | - | - | CSDLIPSRNEQFF | TGCAGCGACCTTATACCGAGCCGGAATGAGCAGTTCTTC
TRBJ1-2 | TRBV10-3 | - | - | CAISGARGGNYGYTF | TGTGCCATCAGTGGAGCCCGGGGCGGTAACTATGGCTACACCTTC
TRBJ2-3 | TRBV4-2 | - | - | CASSRYKPVGREFSTDTQYF | TGTGCCAGCAGCCGCTACAAGCCCGTCGGCCGGGAGTTTTCCACAGATACGCAGTATTTT